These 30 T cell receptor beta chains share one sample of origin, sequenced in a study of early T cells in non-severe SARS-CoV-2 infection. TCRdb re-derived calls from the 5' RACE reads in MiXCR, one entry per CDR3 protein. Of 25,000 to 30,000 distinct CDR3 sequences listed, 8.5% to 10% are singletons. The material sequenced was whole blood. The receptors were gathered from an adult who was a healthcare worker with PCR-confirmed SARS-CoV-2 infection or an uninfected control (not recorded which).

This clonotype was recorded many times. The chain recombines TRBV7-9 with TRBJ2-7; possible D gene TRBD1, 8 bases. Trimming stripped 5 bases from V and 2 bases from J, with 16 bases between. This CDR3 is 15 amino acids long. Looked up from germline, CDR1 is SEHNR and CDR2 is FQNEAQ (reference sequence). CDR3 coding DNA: TGTGCCAGCAGCGGTTACAGGGGGGGAGCCTACGAGCAGTACTTC. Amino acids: CASSGYRGGAYEQYF.

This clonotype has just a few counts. CDR3 amino acids: CASSNGQGSEKLFF. The CDR3 DNA is TGTGCCAGTAGTAACGGACAGGGGAGTGAAAAACTGTTTTTT. The chain has TRBV19 and TRBJ1-4, with TRBD1 identical over 9 bases. Losses at the gene ends were 4 bases for V and 7 bases for J; bases not matched to a gene: 4. Per germline, CDR1 LNHDA and CDR2 SQIVND (reference sequence). The length of the CDR3 is 14 residues.

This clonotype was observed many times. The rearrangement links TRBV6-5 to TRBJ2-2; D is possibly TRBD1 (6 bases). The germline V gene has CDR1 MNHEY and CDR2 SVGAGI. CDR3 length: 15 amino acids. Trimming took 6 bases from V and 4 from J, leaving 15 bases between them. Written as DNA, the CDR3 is TGTGCCAGCAGGAGCAGGGGTTTTGGCACCGGGGAGCTGTTTTTT. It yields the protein CASRSRGFGTGELFF.

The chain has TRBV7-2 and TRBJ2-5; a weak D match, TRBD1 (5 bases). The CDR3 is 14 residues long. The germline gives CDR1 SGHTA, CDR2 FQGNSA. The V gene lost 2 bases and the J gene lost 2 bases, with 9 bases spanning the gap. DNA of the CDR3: TGTGCCAGCAGCTTACAACGGACACAAGAGACCCAGTACTTC. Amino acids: CASSLQRTQETQYF.

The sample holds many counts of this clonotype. As DNA, the CDR3 is TGCGCCAGCAGCTTTCAGGGGGCGATGGGAGCTTTCTTT. It is translated as CASSFQGAMGAFF. The genes are TRBV5-1 and TRBJ1-1; 8 positions agree with TRBD1. CDR3 length: 13 residues. J gave up 10 bases and V 2 bases, and 7 bases lay outside the gene matches. CDR1 and CDR2 (germline): SGHRS, YFSETQ. The whole variable domain, remainder taken from reference TRBV5-1 and TRBJ1-1, is KAGVTQTPRYLIKTRGQQVTLSCSPISGHRSVSWYQQTPGQGLQFLFEYFSETQRNKGNFPGRFSGRQFSNSRSEMNVSTLELGDSALYLCASSFQGAMGAFFGQGTRLTVV.

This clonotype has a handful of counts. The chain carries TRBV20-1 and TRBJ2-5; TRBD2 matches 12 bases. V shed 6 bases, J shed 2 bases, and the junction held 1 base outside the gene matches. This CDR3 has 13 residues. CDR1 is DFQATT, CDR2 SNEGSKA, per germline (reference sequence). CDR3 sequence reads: CSALAGGQETQYF. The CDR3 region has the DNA TGCAGTGCACTAGCGGGGGGTCAAGAGACCCAGTACTTC.

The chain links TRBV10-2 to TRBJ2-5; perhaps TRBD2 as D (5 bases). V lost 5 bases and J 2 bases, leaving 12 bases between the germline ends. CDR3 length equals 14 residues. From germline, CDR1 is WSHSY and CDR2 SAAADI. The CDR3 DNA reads TGCGCCAGCAGTTTCTCCGGGGAACAAGAGACCCAGTACTTC. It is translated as CASSFSGEQETQYF.

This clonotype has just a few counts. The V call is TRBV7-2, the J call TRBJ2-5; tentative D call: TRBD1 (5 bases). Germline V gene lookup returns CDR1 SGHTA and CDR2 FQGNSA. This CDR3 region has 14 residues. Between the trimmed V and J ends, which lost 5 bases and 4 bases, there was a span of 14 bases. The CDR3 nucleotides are TGTGCCAGCAGCCCTCCCGGCAGGGTAGAGACCCAGTACTTC. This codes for CASSPPGRVETQYF.

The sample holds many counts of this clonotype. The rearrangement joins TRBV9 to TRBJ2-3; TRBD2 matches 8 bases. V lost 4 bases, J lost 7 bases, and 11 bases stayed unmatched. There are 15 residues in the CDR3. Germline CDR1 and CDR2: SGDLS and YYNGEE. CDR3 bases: TGTGCCAGCAGCCCTCGAGGCGGGGGGCAAAATACGCAGTATTTT. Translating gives CASSPRGGGQNTQYF.

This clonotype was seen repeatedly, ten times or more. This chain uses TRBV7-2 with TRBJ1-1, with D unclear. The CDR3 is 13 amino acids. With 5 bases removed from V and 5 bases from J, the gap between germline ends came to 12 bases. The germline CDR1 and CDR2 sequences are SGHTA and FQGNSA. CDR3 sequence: CASSVSRKTEAFF. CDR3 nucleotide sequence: TGTGCCAGCAGCGTGTCAAGGAAAACTGAAGCTTTCTTT. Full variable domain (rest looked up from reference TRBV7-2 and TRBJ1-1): GAGVSQSPSNKVTEKGKDVELRCDPISGHTALYWYRQSLGQGLEFLIYFQGNSAPDKSGLPSDRFSAERTGGSVSTLTIQRTQQEDSAVYLCASSVSRKTEAFFGQGTRLTVV.

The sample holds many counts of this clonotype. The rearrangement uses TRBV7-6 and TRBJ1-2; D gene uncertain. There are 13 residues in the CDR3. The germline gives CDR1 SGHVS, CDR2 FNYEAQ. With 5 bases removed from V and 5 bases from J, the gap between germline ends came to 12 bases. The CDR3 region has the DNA TGTGCCAGCAGCCAAGGTTTAGGGTATGGCTACACCTTC. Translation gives CASSQGLGYGYTF.

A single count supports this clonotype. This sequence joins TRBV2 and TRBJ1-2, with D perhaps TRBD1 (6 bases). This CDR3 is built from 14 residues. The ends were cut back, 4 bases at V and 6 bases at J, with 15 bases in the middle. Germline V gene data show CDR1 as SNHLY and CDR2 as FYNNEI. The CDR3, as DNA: TGTGCCAGCAGTGGAGGGGGGGCCATTGATGGCTACACCTTC. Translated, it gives CASSGGGAIDGYTF.

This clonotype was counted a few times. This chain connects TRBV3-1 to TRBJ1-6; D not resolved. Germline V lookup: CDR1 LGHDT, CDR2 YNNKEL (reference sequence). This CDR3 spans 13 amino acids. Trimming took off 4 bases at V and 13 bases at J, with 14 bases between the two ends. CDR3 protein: CASSLNPQAPLHF. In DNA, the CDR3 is TGTGCCAGCAGCCTAAATCCGCAAGCCCCCCTCCACTTT.

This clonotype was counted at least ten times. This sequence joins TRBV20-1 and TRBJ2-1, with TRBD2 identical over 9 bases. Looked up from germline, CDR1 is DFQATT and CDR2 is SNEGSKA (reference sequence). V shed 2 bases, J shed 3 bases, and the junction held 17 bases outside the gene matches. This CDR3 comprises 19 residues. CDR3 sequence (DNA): TGCAGTGCTAGAACCCCCGGGACTAGCACAACAGGCCTCTACAATGAGCAGTTCTTC. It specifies CSARTPGTSTTGLYNEQFF.

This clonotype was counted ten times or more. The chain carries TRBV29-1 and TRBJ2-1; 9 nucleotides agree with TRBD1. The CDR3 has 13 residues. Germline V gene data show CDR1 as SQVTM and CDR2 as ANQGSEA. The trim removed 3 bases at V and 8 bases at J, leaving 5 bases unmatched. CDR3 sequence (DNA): TGCAGCGTTGAGGGACAGGGTCTGCATGAGCAGTTCTTC. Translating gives CSVEGQGLHEQFF.

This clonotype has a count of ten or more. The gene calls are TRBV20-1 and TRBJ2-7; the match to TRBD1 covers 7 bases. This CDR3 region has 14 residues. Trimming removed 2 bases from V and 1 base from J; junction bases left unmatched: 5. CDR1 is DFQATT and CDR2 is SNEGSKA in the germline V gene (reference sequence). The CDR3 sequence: CSARNRDRSYEQYF. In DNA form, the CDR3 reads TGCAGTGCTAGAAACCGGGACAGATCCTACGAGCAGTACTTC.

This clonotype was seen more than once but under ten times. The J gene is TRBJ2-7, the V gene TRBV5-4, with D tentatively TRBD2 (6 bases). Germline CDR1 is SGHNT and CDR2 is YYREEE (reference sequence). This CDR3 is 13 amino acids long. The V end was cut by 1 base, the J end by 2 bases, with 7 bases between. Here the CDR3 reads CASSLREPYEQYF. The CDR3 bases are TGTGCCAGCAGCTTGCGGGAGCCCTACGAGCAGTACTTC.

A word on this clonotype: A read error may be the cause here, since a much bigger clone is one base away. The CDR3, as DNA: TGCGCCAGCAGCGTGACAGCGAACACTGAAGCTTTCTTT. It specifies CASSVTANTEAFF. V usage is TRBV5-1 and J usage is TRBJ1-1; weak D call: TRBD1 (5 bases). V lost 4 bases and J 1 base, leaving 8 bases between the germline ends. The CDR3 contains 13 residues. Germline CDR1 is SGHRS and CDR2 is YFSETQ.

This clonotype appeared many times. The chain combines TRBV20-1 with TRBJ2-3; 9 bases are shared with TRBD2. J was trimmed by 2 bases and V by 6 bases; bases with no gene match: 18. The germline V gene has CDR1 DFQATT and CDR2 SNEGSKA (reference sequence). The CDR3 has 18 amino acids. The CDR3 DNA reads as TGCAGTGCCCCCGGGACTAGCAGACGGAAATCTTACACAGATACGCAGTATTTT. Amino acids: CSAPGTSRRKSYTDTQYF.

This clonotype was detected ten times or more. The CDR3 is CAARRGDPTSEEQFF. The DNA for the CDR3 is TGTGCCGCCAGGAGGGGGGACCCCACTTCGGAGGAGCAGTTCTTC. The chain joins TRBV6-5 to TRBJ2-1; D is tentatively TRBD1 or TRBD2 (6 bases each). V was pared by 11 bases and J by 10 bases, with 27 bases between. CDR3 size: 15 residues. The germline V gene encodes CDR1 MNHEY and CDR2 SVGAGI.

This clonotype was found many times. CDR3 DNA sequence: TGTGCCAGCCAAGGAGAAGGCGGGGGGAATGAGCAGTTCTTC. Protein: CASQGEGGGNEQFF. This chain connects TRBV11-3 to TRBJ2-1; 8 nucleotides agree with TRBD2. V shed 8 bases, J shed 7 bases, and the junction held 10 bases outside the gene matches. The CDR3 has 14 amino acids. Germline values: CDR1 SGHNT, CDR2 YENEEA.

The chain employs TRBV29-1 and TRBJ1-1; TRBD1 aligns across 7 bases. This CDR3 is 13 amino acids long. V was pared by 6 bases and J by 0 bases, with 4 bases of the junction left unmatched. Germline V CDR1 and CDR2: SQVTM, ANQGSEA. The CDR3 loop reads CSVEGTVNTEAFF. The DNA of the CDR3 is TGCAGCGTGGAGGGGACAGTGAACACTGAAGCTTTCTTT. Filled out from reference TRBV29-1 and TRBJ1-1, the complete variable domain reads SAVISQKPSRDICQRGTSLTIQCQVDSQVTMMFWYRQQPGQSLTLIATANQGSEATYESGFVIDKFPISRPNLTFSTLTVSNMSPEDSSIYLCSVEGTVNTEAFFGQGTRLTVV.

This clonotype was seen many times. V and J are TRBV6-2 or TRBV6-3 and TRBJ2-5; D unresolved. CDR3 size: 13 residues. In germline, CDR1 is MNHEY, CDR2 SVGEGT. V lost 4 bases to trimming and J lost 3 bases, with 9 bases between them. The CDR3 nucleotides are TGTGCCAGCAGTTTAACCGAAAAAGAGACCCAGTACTTC. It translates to CASSLTEKETQYF.

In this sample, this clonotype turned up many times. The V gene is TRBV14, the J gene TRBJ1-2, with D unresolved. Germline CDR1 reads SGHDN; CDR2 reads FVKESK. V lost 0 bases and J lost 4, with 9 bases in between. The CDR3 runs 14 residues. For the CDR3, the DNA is TGTGCCAGCAGCCAAGAGCGGAGTGCCTATGGCTACACCTTC. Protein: CASSQERSAYGYTF.

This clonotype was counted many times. CDR3 bases: TGTGCCTGGAGTAGAGGGACAGACAATGAGCAGTTCTTC. Translated: CAWSRGTDNEQFF. This chain uses TRBV30 with TRBJ2-1; 7 bases line up with TRBD1. The CDR3 loop spans 13 amino acids. V lost 2 bases to trimming and J lost 5 bases; unmatched junction nucleotides: 3. Germline CDR1 and CDR2: GTSNPN and SVGIG (reference sequence).

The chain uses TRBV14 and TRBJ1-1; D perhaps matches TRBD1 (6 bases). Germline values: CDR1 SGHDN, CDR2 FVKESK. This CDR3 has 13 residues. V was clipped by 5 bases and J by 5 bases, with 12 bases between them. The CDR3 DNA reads TGTGCCAGCAGCTGGGGGCAGGGAACTGAAGCTTTCTTT. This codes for CASSWGQGTEAFF.

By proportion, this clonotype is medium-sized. The CDR3 region has the DNA TGTGCCAGTAGTATAGATATTCAAACAGGCTCCTCCTATGGCTACACCTTC. Its translation: CASSIDIQTGSSYGYTF. The V call is TRBV19, the J call TRBJ1-2, with D perhaps TRBD1 (5 bases). The CDR3 length is 17 residues. Per the germline V gene, CDR1 is LNHDA and CDR2 is SQIVND (reference sequence). Trimming took 0 bases from V and 4 from J, leaving 18 bases between them.

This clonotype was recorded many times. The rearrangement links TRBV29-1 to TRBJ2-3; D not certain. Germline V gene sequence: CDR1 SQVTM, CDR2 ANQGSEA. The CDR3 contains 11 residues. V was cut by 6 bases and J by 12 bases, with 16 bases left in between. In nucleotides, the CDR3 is TGCAGCGTCGAGTTAGGGTTGGTACAGTATTTT. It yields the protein CSVELGLVQYF.

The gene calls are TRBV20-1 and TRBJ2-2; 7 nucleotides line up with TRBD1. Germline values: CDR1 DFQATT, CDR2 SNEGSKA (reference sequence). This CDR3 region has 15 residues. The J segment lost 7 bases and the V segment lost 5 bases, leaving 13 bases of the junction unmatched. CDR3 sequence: CSALGPTGSNGELFF. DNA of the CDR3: TGCAGTGCTCTCGGCCCGACAGGGAGTAACGGGGAGCTGTTTTTT.

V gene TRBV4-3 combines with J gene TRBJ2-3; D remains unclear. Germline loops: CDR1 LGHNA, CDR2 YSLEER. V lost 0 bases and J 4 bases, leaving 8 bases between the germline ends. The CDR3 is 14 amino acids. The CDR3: CASSQDSQADTQYF. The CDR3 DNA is TGCGCCAGCAGCCAAGATTCCCAGGCAGATACGCAGTATTTT.